This record covers a single TCR beta chain. This sample is drawn from a study of blood T cell repertoires in COVID-19. About the study: Samples taken during acute and convalescent COVID-19 were collected in the United States, Italy and Spain. In each case, the material was cDNA or gDNA derived from T cells, B-cell-depleted T cells, or PBMCs.

Germline V lookup: CDR1 LGHDT, CDR2 YNNKEL (reference sequence). The CDR3 loop spans 14 amino acids. V shed 3 bases, J shed 1 base, and the junction held 2 bases outside the gene matches. Study processing details: The assay estimated nucleated cells by amplifying reference gene primers. Assay: immunoSEQ multiplex PCR; the TCRdb copy retains only in-frame clones and omits some. The V and J calls and clone size come from that table; D and trimming were worked out from the DNA. The sample includes approximately 65,000 clones, 86% of them seen just once. This TCR was recovered from a man over 45 with acute or convalescent COVID-19. V is TRBV3-1 (or the pseudogene TRBV3-2) and J is TRBJ1-2; 7 bases align to TRBD1. Source material: peripheral blood. As DNA, the CDR3 is TGTGCCAGCAGCCAGGGACAGCTTAACTATGGCTACACCTTC. It codes for CASSQGQLNYGYTF.